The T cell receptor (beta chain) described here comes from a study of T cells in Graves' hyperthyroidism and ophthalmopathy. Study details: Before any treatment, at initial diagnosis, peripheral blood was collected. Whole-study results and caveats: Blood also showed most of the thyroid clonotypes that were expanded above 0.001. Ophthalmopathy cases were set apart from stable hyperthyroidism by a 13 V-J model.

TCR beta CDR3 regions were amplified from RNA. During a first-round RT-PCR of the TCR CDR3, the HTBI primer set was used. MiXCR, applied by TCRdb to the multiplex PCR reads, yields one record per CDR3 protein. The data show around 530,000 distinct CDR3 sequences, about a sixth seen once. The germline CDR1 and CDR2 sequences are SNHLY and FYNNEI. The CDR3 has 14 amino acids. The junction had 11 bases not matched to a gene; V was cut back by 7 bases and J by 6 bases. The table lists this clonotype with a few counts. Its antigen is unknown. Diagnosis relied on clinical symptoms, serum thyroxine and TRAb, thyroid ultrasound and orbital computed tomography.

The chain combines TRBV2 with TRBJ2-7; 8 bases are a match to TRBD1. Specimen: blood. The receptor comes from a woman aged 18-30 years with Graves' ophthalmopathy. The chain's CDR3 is CASMDPGQVVEQYF. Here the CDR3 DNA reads TGTGCCAGCATGGACCCGGGACAGGTGGTCGAGCAGTACTTC. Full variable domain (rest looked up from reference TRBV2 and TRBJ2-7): EPEVTQTPSHQVTQMGQEVILRCVPISNHLYFYWYRQILGQKVEFLVSFYNNEISEKSEIFDDQFSVERPDGSNFTLKIRSTKLEDSAMYFCASMDPGQVVEQYFGPGTRLTVT.